This TCR beta chain was documented in a study of blood T cell repertoires in COVID-19 (dated by TCRdb to the early 2020s). Broadly, across the study: Samples covering the acute and convalescent phases of COVID-19 were provided by collaborators in the United States, Italy and Spain. The material from the prospective study consisted of cDNA or gDNA derived from T cells, B-cell-depleted T cells, or PBMCs. Deeply sampled blood TCRbeta repertoires from subjects exposed to, actively infected with, or recovered from COVID-19 were included in the dataset. The repertoires were released in a freely available public database intended as a resource for research on the immune response to SARS-CoV-2. The samples were drawn from the first 160 participants of the ongoing ImmuneRACE study and from 950 to 1,500 subjects provided by 6 global collaborators. The sample metadata nearly always contained a de-identified subject ID, COVID-19 status, age in years and sex. Where available, HLA class I and class II types were obtained from metadata supplied by the sample provider rather than from assay-based typing. Study-wide conclusions, independent of this receptor: Clinical and demographic metadata were provided uncurated, with the amount varying by source and participant.

Remarks on this clone: Its binding antigen is unknown. The input lacks base qualities; no much larger clone sits a single base away.

A second Seattle source provided samples from volunteer blood donors who had recovered from COVID-19. Whole blood was collected in K2EDTA tubes by collaborating institutions according to the institutions' own protocols. For TCRbeta analysis, collaborators shipped samples in one of three forms: frozen whole blood, isolated PBMCs, or DNA extracted from either of those sample types. TCRbeta CDR3 regions were amplified from genomic DNA using the immunoSEQ Assay, a bias-controlled multiplex PCR. For the original study's pipeline: Nucleated cell counts per sample were estimated from amplification of reference gene primers within the assay. Sequence reads were collapsed and filtered to measure the absolute abundance of every unique TCRbeta CDR3 rearrangement. Productive Simpson clonality was computed per sample as the square root of Simpson's diversity index over productive rearrangements. The table was pulled from immuneACCESS by TCRdb, which kept in-frame rearrangements only. Such tables lose some clones; where checked, under half of the loss comes from unresolved V genes, and the rest has no known cause. D and trimming come from the DNA, and the V and J calls and clone size come from that table. The sample table shows roughly 250,000 clones, and around nine tenths are seen once. Of the sample, 2.1% falls within the top ten clones.

V is pared back by 3 bases and J by 3 bases, with 6 bases lying between the germline termini. CDR3 length: 13 amino acids, cysteine to phenylalanine. The sequence is cut down to CDR3 DNA, 39 bases in frame from base 1. According to the germline V gene (reference sequence), CDR1 reads MNHEY and CDR2 reads SMNVEV. Sequencing was performed on peripheral blood. The source is a woman in her thirties or forties who had recovered from COVID-19. Here the chain combines TRBV27 and TRBJ1-5; the D gene lacks a confident call. The CDR3: CASSLGLNQPQHF. The bases read TGTGCCAGCAGTTTGGGCCTCAATCAGCCCCAGCATTTT.